This TCR beta chain was documented in a study of control samples from healthy donors and cancer patients. Assay: immunoSEQ multiplex PCR; the TCRdb copy retains only in-frame clones and omits some. The data show about 180,000 clones, around 90% seen once. This TCR came from a woman in her 50s in good health. Sample: blood.

Written as DNA, the CDR3 is TGTGCCACCAGTGACCCGGGGTATGGAAACACCATATATTTT. Its translation is CATSDPGYGNTIYF. This chain links TRBV24-1 with TRBJ1-3; D uncertain. V lost 4 bases and J 3 bases, leaving 9 bases between the germline ends. From germline, CDR1 is KGHDR and CDR2 SFDVKD. This CDR3 is built from 14 residues.